The source of this T cell receptor beta chain is a study of Graves' ophthalmopathy and Graves' hyperthyroidism. This clonotype was observed at least ten times. Amplification of TCR beta CDR3 regions used RNA transcripts. HTBI-primed first-round RT-PCR preceded second-round multiplex PCR. Each CDR3 protein gets one entry after TCRdb re-called the multiplex PCR reads with MiXCR. This sample carries 210,000 or so distinct CDR3 sequences, approximately 29% of them seen once, and the ten largest clones take about 9.1%. Trimming left V 4 bases short and J 11 bases short, with 27 bases between. Germline CDR1 MGHRA, CDR2 YSYEKL. There are 18 residues in the CDR3.

The rearrangement uses TRBV4-1 and TRBJ1-6, with D perhaps TRBD1 (5 bases). Sequencing was performed on peripheral blood. This clonotype was sampled from a man between 45 and 60 years old with Graves' ophthalmopathy. CDR3 nucleotide sequence: TGCGCCAGCAGCCGCGGTGGTGAGGGGAGGGGACTTGAAACACCCCTCCACTTT. It is translated as CASSRGGEGRGLETPLHF.